These 32 T cell receptor beta chains share one sample of origin, sequenced in a study of T cells in Graves' hyperthyroidism and ophthalmopathy. Amplified regions were TCR beta CDR3 sequences from RNA transcripts. HTBI primers were used for first-round RT-PCR of the TCR CDR3. One entry per CDR3 protein results from TCRdb running MiXCR on the multiplex PCR reads. The sample yields 550,000 to 850,000 distinct CDR3 sequences, 18% seen once. Source material: blood. The receptors derive from a woman aged 50 to 60 with Graves' hyperthyroidism that later progressed to Graves' ophthalmopathy.

This clonotype was recorded a few times. The chain recombines TRBV7-2 with TRBJ1-2, with 8 bases fitting TRBD1. Losses at the gene ends were 6 bases for V and 6 bases for J; bases not matched to a gene: 15. Germline V CDR1 and CDR2: SGHTA, FQGNSA. CDR3 length: 16 amino acids. CDR3 bases: TGTGCCAGCAGTCCCGGCGGACAGGGAGGGAGGCATGGCTACACCTTC. Translation: CASSPGGQGGRHGYTF.

This clonotype was found a few times. V and J are TRBV5-1 and TRBJ2-2; the match to TRBD2 covers 8 bases. Trimming took 6 bases from V and 5 from J; bases not matched to a gene: 9. The germline CDR1 and CDR2 sequences are SGHRS and YFSETQ. CDR3 length equals 15 residues. This CDR3 reads CASTQRGGGTGELFF. CDR3 DNA: TGCGCCAGCACCCAGCGAGGCGGGGGGACCGGGGAGCTGTTTTTT.

This clonotype was recorded at least ten times. The rearrangement uses TRBV3-1 and TRBJ2-5, with 13 bases fitting TRBD2. Trimming took 0 bases from V and 4 from J; bases not matched to a gene: 2. Per germline, CDR1 LGHDT and CDR2 YNNKEL (reference sequence). The CDR3 length is 16 residues. DNA for the CDR3: TGTGCCAGCAGCCAAGAACTAGCGGGGGGGCCAGAGACCCAGTACTTC. Translated, it gives CASSQELAGGPETQYF.

This clonotype has a count of ten or more. J is TRBJ2-5 and V is TRBV20-1; 9 bases are shared with TRBD1. There are 13 residues in the CDR3. The germline gives CDR1 DFQATT, CDR2 SNEGSKA (reference sequence). Trimming at V came to 6 bases and at J to 5 bases, leaving 7 bases not matched to a gene. The CDR3 DNA reads as TGCAGTGCCCCAACAGGGGGCTCGGAGACCCAGTACTTC. Its protein product is CSAPTGGSETQYF.

This clonotype was found a few times. The J gene is TRBJ2-5, the V gene TRBV5-4, with 11 bases identical to TRBD2. The CDR3 covers 16 residues. CDR1 is SGHNT, CDR2 YYREEE, per germline (reference sequence). V was pared by 3 bases and J by 1 base, with 5 bases of the junction left unmatched. The CDR3 DNA sequence: TGTGCCAGCAGCTCCGCTAGCGGGGGGTCCCAAGAGACCCAGTACTTC. It codes for CASSSASGGSQETQYF.

This chain uses TRBV14 with TRBJ1-2; TRBD1 is a possible D gene (5 bases). CDR3 length: 17 residues. Trimming removed 0 bases at V and 4 bases at J, with 18 bases between. Germline CDR1 SGHDN, CDR2 FVKESK. DNA for the CDR3: TGTGCCAGCAGCCAAGAAAAAAGGCTCAACAGGACCTATGGCTACACCTTC. Its translation: CASSQEKRLNRTYGYTF.

The chain combines TRBV20-1 with TRBJ2-7; possible D gene TRBD2, 5 bases. Deletions cut 3 bases from V and 2 bases from J, with 20 bases between. The CDR3 runs to 16 residues. Germline CDR1 reads DFQATT; CDR2 reads SNEGSKA (reference sequence). The CDR3 bases are TGCAGTGCTAGGGGTAGGAACGGACTCCCGACCTACGAGCAGTACTTC. Protein sequence: CSARGRNGLPTYEQYF.

This clonotype was seen more than once but under ten times. In nucleotides, the CDR3 is TGTGCCAGCAGCCAAGATCCGAAAGCACAATTAGGGGGCGCGGGTTCTTCACCCCTCCACTTT. Translating it yields CASSQDPKAQLGGAGSSPLHF. V and J are TRBV14 and TRBJ1-6; 7 nucleotides line up with TRBD1. Germline CDR1 SGHDN, CDR2 FVKESK. J gave up 9 bases and V 0 bases, and 23 bases lay outside the gene matches. CDR3 length equals 21 residues.

The V gene is TRBV6-1, the J gene TRBJ1-2; TRBD1 matches at 7 bases. Germline lookup yields CDR1 MNHNS and CDR2 SASEGT. V dropped 7 bases and J dropped 2; count of bases not matched to a gene: 4. The CDR3 is 13 amino acids. The CDR3 region is CASKDRENYGYTF. The CDR3 DNA follows: TGTGCCAGCAAAGACAGGGAAAACTATGGCTACACCTTC.

The chain combines TRBV19 with TRBJ2-2, with D tentatively TRBD1 (5 bases). Germline V gene data show CDR1 as LNHDA and CDR2 as SQIVND (reference sequence). The CDR3 has 15 amino acids. With 3 bases removed from V and 2 bases from J, the gap between germline ends came to 10 bases. The CDR3: CASSIRTHNTGELFF. As DNA, the CDR3 is TGTGCCAGTAGTATTAGGACACACAACACCGGGGAGCTGTTTTTT.

V is TRBV5-1 and J is TRBJ1-5; D remains unclear. The length of the CDR3 is 12 residues. Trimming shortened V by 5 bases and J by 11 bases, and 14 bases separated the two germline ends. In germline, CDR1 is SGHRS, CDR2 YFSETQ. CDR3 coding DNA: TGCGCCAGCAGGGACGGTGCCGGGGCCCAGCATTTT. It translates to CASRDGAGAQHF.

This clonotype was picked up a small number of times. The V call is TRBV7-9, the J call TRBJ2-7; perhaps TRBD2 as D (7 bases). Trimming cost V 3 bases and J 0 bases, with 9 bases left between them. Germline V gene lookup returns CDR1 SEHNR and CDR2 FQNEAQ (reference sequence). The CDR3 extends over 14 amino acids. CDR3 protein: CASSFRGASYEQYF. CDR3 nucleotide sequence: TGTGCCAGCAGCTTCCGGGGGGCCTCCTACGAGCAGTACTTC.

This clonotype was observed many times. V and J are TRBV5-1 and TRBJ1-5; D is possibly TRBD1 (5 bases). V was clipped by 0 bases and J by 0 bases, with 10 bases between them. The germline gives CDR1 SGHRS, CDR2 YFSETQ. The CDR3 has 16 residues. The CDR3 nucleotides are TGCGCCAGCAGCTTGGGAGGGGCTCATAGCAATCAGCCCCAGCATTTT. Translated: CASSLGGAHSNQPQHF.

This chain connects TRBV11-2 to TRBJ2-1; 7 bases match TRBD2. V was clipped by 4 bases and J by 3 bases; unmatched bases: 6. This CDR3 comprises 15 residues. The germline CDR1 and CDR2 sequences are SGHAT and FQNNGV. The CDR3 region is CASSSRERLYNEQFF. CDR3 sequence (DNA): TGTGCCAGCAGCTCGCGGGAGAGGCTCTACAATGAGCAGTTCTTC.

This clonotype showed up just once. V is TRBV6-2 or TRBV6-3 and J is TRBJ2-2, with a possible D match to TRBD2 (5 bases). Germline V gene data show CDR1 as MNHEY and CDR2 as SVGEGT. This CDR3 has 14 amino acids. V was clipped by 6 bases and J by 5 bases, with 13 bases between them. CDR3 sequence reads: CASRAPRGTGELFF. In DNA form, the CDR3 reads TGTGCCAGCAGAGCCCCACGGGGAACCGGGGAGCTGTTTTTT.

This clonotype was counted only a few times. This chain links TRBV7-3 with TRBJ2-3; D may be TRBD1 (6 bases). Germline V CDR1 and CDR2: SGHTA, FQGTGA. The CDR3 totals 12 residues. Trimming took 2 bases from V and 8 from J, leaving 8 bases between them. The CDR3 nucleotides read TGTGCCAGCAGCTTAGGGGGCGGTACGCAGTATTTT. Translating gives CASSLGGGTQYF. Looking up the rest from reference TRBV7-3 and TRBJ2-3 gives the full variable domain: GAGVSQTPSNKVTEKGKYVELRCDPISGHTALYWYRQSLGQGPEFLIYFQGTGAADDSGLPNDRFFAVRPEGSVSTLKIQRTERGDSAVYLCASSLGGGTQYFGPGTRLTVL.

This rearrangement joins TRBV14 to TRBJ1-1; D perhaps matches TRBD1 (5 bases). Germline-derived CDR1 and CDR2 are SGHDN and FVKESK. Trimming took off 4 bases at V and 2 bases at J, with 17 bases between the two ends. CDR3 length equals 16 residues. Here the CDR3 reads CASSLTATGGNTEAFF. DNA for the CDR3: TGTGCCAGCAGCCTGACCGCTACAGGTGGAAACACTGAAGCTTTCTTT.

V usage is TRBV10-3 and J usage is TRBJ1-3; D gene unclear. This CDR3 has 14 amino acids. CDR1 and CDR2 (germline): ENHRY, SYGVKD. Trimming cost V 3 bases and J 0 bases, with 6 bases left between them. The CDR3: CAISESFSGNTIYF. Here the CDR3 DNA reads TGTGCCATCAGTGAATCTTTCTCTGGAAACACCATATATTTT.

This clonotype occurred a few times. The genes are TRBV6-5 and TRBJ1-2; 8 bases fit TRBD1. Germline values: CDR1 MNHEY, CDR2 SVGAGI. This CDR3 is built from 15 residues. The V and J ends lost 4 bases and 3 bases, in that order; junction bases with no gene match: 7. The CDR3 DNA is TGTGCCAGCAGTTCAAGGACAGGGTGGTACTATGGCTACACCTTC. Its protein is CASSSRTGWYYGYTF.

J is TRBJ2-2 and V is TRBV25-1; 7 bases fit TRBD1. V dropped 5 bases and J dropped 2; count of bases not matched to a gene: 8. This CDR3 comprises 16 residues. CDR1 MGHDK and CDR2 SYGVNS come from the germline V gene. The CDR3 loop is CASSSNRGRNTGELFF. Written as DNA, the CDR3 is TGTGCCAGCAGTAGTAACAGGGGCCGCAACACCGGGGAGCTGTTTTTT.

The chain combines TRBV4-1 with TRBJ2-3; D is tentatively TRBD1 or TRBD2 (6 bases each). This CDR3 comprises 17 residues. V lost 3 bases and J 4 bases, leaving 20 bases between the germline ends. CDR1 is MGHRA, CDR2 YSYEKL, per germline. The CDR3 sequence is CASSHRLGGISSDTQYF. CDR3 sequence (DNA): TGCGCCAGCAGCCACCGGCTGGGGGGCATATCATCAGATACGCAGTATTTT.

This rearrangement joins TRBV4-1 to TRBJ2-2; weak D call: TRBD2 (6 bases). Germline CDR1 and CDR2: MGHRA and YSYEKL. With 1 base removed from V and 6 bases from J, the gap between germline ends came to 15 bases. The CDR3 runs to 16 residues. This CDR3 reads CASSQGTAGRAGELFF. As DNA, the CDR3 is TGCGCCAGCAGCCAAGGGACCGCGGGGAGAGCCGGGGAGCTGTTTTTT.

The V gene is TRBV29-1, the J gene TRBJ1-6; D possibly corresponds to TRBD1 (6 bases). The ends were cut back, 8 bases at V and 7 bases at J, with 15 bases in the middle. From germline, CDR1 is SQVTM and CDR2 ANQGSEA. The CDR3 consists of 13 residues. The chain's CDR3 is CSTRSGANSPLHF. CDR3 sequence (DNA): TGCAGCACAAGATCGGGGGCAAATTCACCCCTCCACTTT.

This clonotype was seen more than once but under ten times. The chain joins TRBV5-1 to TRBJ2-7, with a weak D call TRBD1 (6 bases). Germline CDR1 reads SGHRS; CDR2 reads YFSETQ. With 4 bases removed from V and 1 base from J, the gap between germline ends came to 12 bases. The CDR3 length is 14 residues. Here the CDR3 reads CASSRPGDSYEQYF. CDR3 DNA sequence: TGCGCCAGCAGCCGTCCAGGGGATTCCTACGAGCAGTACTTC.

This clonotype was seen at least ten times. The chain carries TRBV6-2 or TRBV6-3 and TRBJ1-1; 7 bases fit TRBD1. The CDR3 contains 14 residues. Germline V CDR1 and CDR2: MNHEY, SVGEGT. V lost 5 bases to trimming and J lost 2 bases; unmatched junction nucleotides: 5. In nucleotides, the CDR3 is TGTGCCAGCAGTACGGGACAGAGTAACACTGAAGCTTTCTTT. This gives the protein CASSTGQSNTEAFF.

This clonotype was counted at least ten times. The chain employs TRBV2 and TRBJ1-1, with 8 bases that match TRBD1. The ends lost 4 bases at V and 13 bases at J; junction bases unmatched: 11. CDR1 SNHLY and CDR2 FYNNEI come from the germline V gene. The CDR3 sequence is 13 residues long. CDR3 in DNA: TGTGCCAGCAGTGTCGACAGGGGACAGTTTGTTTTCTTT. Translation: CASSVDRGQFVFF. Together with reference TRBV2 and TRBJ1-1, the CDR3 gives the full variable domain: EPEVTQTPSHQVTQMGQEVILRCVPISNHLYFYWYRQILGQKVEFLVSFYNNEISEKSEIFDDQFSVERPDGSNFTLKIRSTKLEDSAMYFCASSVDRGQFVFFGQGTRLTVV.

This clonotype appeared many times. The rearrangement joins TRBV29-1 to TRBJ2-7, with TRBD1 identical over 9 bases. CDR3 length: 13 amino acids. The ends lost 7 bases at V and 4 bases at J; junction bases unmatched: 8. CDR1 and CDR2 from the germline V gene are SQVTM and ANQGSEA. CDR3 residues: CSASGQGRYEQYF. CDR3 coding DNA: TGCAGCGCGTCGGGACAGGGACGTTACGAGCAGTACTTC.

This clonotype has at least ten counts. V and J are TRBV30 and TRBJ1-5, with 7 bases fitting TRBD1. The V segment lost 4 bases and the J segment 6 bases; nucleotides outside the gene matches: 6. CDR3 size: 13 residues. Germline CDR1 reads GTSNPN; CDR2 reads SVGIG (reference sequence). The CDR3 loop is CAWTKGAGQPQHF. The CDR3 DNA reads as TGTGCCTGGACGAAGGGGGCAGGTCAGCCCCAGCATTTT. Combining the CDR3 with reference TRBV30 and TRBJ1-5 gives the whole variable domain SQTIHQWPATLVQPVGSPLSLECTVEGTSNPNLYWYRQAAGRGLQLLFYSVGIGQISSEVPQNLSASRPQDRQFILSSKKLLLSDSGFYLCAWTKGAGQPQHFGDGTRLSIL.

This clonotype turned up a few times. CDR3 protein: CSAGTGANTGELFF. The DNA for the CDR3 is TGCAGCGCTGGGACAGGGGCGAACACCGGGGAGCTGTTTTTT. The V gene is TRBV29-1, the J gene TRBJ2-2, with TRBD1 matching over 10 bases. The germline gives CDR1 SQVTM, CDR2 ANQGSEA. The CDR3 covers 14 residues. Germline trimming cut 7 bases from V and 0 bases from J; bases unmatched to any gene: 2.

This clonotype was recorded many times. Mismatch with germline at one junction end may stem from a read error. This sequence joins TRBV5-1 and TRBJ1-6; D possibly corresponds to TRBD1 (6 bases). Looked up from germline, CDR1 is SGHRS and CDR2 is YFSETQ. The CDR3 has 16 amino acids. The CDR3 DNA sequence: TGTGCCAGCAGCTTGGGGGGCAGCTCCTATAATTCACCCCTCCACTTT. Protein sequence: CASSLGGSSYNSPLHF.

This clonotype showed up just a few times. V usage is TRBV14 and J usage is TRBJ1-6, with unresolved D. Germline V lookup: CDR1 SGHDN, CDR2 FVKESK. Between the trimmed V and J ends, which lost 0 bases and 14 bases, there was a span of 11 bases. This CDR3 has 13 residues. The CDR3 is CASSQDLTATLHF. The CDR3 region has the DNA TGTGCCAGCAGCCAAGATCTTACGGCGACCCTCCACTTT. Together with reference TRBV14 and TRBJ1-6, the CDR3 gives the full variable domain: EAGVTQFPSHSVIEKGQTVTLRCDPISGHDNLYWYRRVMGKEIKFLLHFVKESKQDESGMPNNRFLAERTGGTYSTLKVQPAELEDSGVYFCASSQDLTATLHFGNGTRLTVT.

The chain has TRBV27 and TRBJ1-6, with D unresolved. Germline V gene data show CDR1 as MNHEY and CDR2 as SMNVEV (reference sequence). CDR3 length: 15 amino acids. V gave up 3 bases and J gave up 4 bases, with 10 bases separating them. The CDR3 DNA reads TGTGCCAGCAGTTTGTATGTCTCGTATAATTCACCCCTCCACTTT. Protein: CASSLYVSYNSPLHF.